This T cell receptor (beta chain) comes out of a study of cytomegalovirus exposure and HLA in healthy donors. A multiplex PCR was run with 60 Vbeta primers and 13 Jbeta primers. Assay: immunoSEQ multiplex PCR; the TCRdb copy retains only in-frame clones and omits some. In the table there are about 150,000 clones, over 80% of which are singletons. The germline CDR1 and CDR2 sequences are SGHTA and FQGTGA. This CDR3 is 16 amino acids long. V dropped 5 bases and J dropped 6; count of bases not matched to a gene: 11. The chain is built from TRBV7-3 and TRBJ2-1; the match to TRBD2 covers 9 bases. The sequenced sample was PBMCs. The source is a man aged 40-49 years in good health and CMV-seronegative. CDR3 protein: CASSTPGAAGGNEQFF. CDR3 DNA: TGTGCCAGCAGCACCCCGGGGGCAGCGGGAGGCAATGAGCAGTTCTTC.